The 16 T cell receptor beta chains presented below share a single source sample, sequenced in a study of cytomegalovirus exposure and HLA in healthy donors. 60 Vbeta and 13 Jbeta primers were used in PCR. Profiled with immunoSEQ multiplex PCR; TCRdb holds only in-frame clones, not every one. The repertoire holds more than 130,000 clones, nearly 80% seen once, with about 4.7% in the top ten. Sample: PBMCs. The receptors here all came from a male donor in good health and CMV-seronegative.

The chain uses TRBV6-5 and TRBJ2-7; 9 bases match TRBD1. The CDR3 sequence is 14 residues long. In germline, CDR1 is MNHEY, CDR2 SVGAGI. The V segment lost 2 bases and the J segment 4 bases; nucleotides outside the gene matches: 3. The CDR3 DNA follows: TGTGCCAGCAGTTACCGGGGGACAGGGTACGAGCAGTACTTC. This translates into CASSYRGTGYEQYF.

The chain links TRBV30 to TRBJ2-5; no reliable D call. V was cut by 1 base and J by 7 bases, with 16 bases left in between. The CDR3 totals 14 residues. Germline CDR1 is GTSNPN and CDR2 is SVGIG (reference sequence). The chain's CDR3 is CAWSALPGFVTQYF. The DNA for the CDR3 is TGTGCCTGGAGTGCCCTTCCCGGGTTCGTGACCCAGTACTTC. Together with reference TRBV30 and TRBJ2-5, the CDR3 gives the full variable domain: SQTIHQWPATLVQPVGSPLSLECTVEGTSNPNLYWYRQAAGRGLQLLFYSVGIGQISSEVPQNLSASRPQDRQFILSSKKLLLSDSGFYLCAWSALPGFVTQYFGPGTRLLVL.

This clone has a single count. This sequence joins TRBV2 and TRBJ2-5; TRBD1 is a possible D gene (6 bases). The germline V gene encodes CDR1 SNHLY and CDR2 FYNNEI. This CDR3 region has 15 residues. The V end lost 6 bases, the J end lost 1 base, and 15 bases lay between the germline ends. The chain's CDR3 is CASRWARGLQETQYF. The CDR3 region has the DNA TGTGCCAGCAGATGGGCCAGGGGTCTCCAAGAGACCCAGTACTTC. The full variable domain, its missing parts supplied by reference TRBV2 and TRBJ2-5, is EPEVTQTPSHQVTQMGQEVILRCVPISNHLYFYWYRQILGQKVEFLVSFYNNEISEKSEIFDDQFSVERPDGSNFTLKIRSTKLEDSAMYFCASRWARGLQETQYFGPGTRLLVL.

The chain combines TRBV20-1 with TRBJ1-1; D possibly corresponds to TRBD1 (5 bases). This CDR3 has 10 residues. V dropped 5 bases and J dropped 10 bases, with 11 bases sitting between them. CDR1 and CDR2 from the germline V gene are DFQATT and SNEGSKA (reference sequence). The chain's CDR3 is CSARRTRAFF. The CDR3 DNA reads TGCAGTGCTCGTCGGACAAGAGCTTTCTTT.

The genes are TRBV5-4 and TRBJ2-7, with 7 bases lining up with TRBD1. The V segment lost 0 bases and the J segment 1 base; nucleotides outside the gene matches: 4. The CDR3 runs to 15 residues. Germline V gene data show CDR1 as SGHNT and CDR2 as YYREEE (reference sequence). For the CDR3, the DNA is TGTGCCAGCAGCTTGGCGCTGGGACAGTCCTACGAGCAGTACTTC. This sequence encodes CASSLALGQSYEQYF.

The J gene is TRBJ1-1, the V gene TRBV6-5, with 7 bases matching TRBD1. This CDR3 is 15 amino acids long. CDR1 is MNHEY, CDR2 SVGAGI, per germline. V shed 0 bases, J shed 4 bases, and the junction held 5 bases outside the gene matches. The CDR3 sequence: CASSYSRQGGTEAFF. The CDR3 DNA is TGTGCCAGCAGTTACTCTAGGCAGGGGGGCACTGAAGCTTTCTTT.

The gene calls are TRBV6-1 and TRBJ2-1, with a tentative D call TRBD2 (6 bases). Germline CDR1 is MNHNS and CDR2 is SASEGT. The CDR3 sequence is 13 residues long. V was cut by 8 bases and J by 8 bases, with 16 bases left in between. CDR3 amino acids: CASQEGMGHEQFF. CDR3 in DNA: TGTGCCAGCCAGGAGGGAATGGGCCATGAGCAGTTCTTC.

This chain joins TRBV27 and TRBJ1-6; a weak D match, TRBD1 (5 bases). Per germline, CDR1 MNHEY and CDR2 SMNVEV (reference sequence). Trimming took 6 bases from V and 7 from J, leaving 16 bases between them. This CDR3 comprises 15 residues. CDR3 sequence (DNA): TGTGCCAGCAGCTTCAGTCAGGGAGGCAATTCACCCCTCCACTTT. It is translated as CASSFSQGGNSPLHF.

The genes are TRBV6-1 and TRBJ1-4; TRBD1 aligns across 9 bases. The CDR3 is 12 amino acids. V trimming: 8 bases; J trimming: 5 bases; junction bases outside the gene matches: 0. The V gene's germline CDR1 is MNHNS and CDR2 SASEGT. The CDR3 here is CASGQGNEKLFF. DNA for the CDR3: TGTGCCAGCGGACAGGGGAATGAAAAACTGTTTTTT.

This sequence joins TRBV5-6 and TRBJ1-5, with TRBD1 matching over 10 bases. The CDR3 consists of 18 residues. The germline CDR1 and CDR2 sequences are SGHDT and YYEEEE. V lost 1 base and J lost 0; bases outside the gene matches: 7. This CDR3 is CASSLLGQGKYSNQPQHF. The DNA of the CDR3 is TGTGCCAGCAGCTTGTTGGGACAGGGGAAATATAGCAATCAGCCCCAGCATTTT.

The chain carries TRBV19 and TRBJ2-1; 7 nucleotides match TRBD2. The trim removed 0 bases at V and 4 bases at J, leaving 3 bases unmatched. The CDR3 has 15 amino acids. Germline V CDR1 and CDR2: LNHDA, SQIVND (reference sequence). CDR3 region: CASSIEGREYNEQFF. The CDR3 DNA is TGTGCCAGTAGTATAGAGGGGCGGGAGTACAATGAGCAGTTCTTC.

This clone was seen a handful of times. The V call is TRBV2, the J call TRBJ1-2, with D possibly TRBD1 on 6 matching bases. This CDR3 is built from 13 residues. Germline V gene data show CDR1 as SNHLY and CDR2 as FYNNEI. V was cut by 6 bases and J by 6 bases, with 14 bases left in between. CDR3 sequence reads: CASRGRGRDGYTF. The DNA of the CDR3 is TGTGCCAGCAGGGGCAGGGGCCGTGATGGCTACACCTTC.

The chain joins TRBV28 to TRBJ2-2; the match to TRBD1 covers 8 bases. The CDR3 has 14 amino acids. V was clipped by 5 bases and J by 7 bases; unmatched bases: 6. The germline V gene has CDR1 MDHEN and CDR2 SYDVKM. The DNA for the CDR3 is TGTGCCAGCAGTCTGGGACAGGTCGGCGGGGAGCTGTTTTTT. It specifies CASSLGQVGGELFF.

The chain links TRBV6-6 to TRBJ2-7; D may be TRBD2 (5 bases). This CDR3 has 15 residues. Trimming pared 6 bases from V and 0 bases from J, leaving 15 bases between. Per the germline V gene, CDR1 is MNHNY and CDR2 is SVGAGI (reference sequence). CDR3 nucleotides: TGTGCCAGCAGCCAAGGCGGACTCCACTCCTACGAGCAGTACTTC. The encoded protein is CASSQGGLHSYEQYF.

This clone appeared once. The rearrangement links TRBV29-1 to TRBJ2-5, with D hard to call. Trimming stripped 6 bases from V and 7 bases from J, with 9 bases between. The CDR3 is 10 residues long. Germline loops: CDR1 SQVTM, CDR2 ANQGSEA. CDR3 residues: CSVKVVTQYF. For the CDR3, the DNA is TGCAGCGTAAAAGTAGTGACCCAGTACTTC.

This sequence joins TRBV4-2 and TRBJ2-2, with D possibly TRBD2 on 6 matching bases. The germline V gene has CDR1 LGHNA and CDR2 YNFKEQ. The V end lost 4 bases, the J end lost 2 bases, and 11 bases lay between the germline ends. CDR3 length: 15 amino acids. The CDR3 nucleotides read TGTGCCAGCAGCCGGGGACTCACAAACACCGGGGAGCTGTTTTTT. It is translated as CASSRGLTNTGELFF.